What follows describes a single TCR beta chain. Which antigen it targets is not known. No base quality information exists; no much larger clone differs at one position. The sample is drawn from a study of cytomegalovirus exposure and HLA in healthy donors (dated by TCRdb to the late 2010s). Turning to the overall study: According to an earlier analysis of 587 of the donors, some 170 million T cells yielded 100 million or so unique TCR beta sequences and about 300 Gb of sequence data. An early release covering approximately 600 HLA-typed donors comprised around 300 gigabases of sequencing data and around 80 million unique TCR sequences. The genetic ancestry cluster associated with self-reported Caucasian donors included 80% to 90% of the 300 to 400 genotyped donors. The study aimed to test whether cataloging public T cell receptors could reveal signatures of past pathogen exposure. The T cell repertoires of some 700 subjects were profiled by immunosequencing and related to cytomegalovirus serostatus. Along with the approximately 700-subject first cohort, a separate validation cohort of over 90 different subjects was used. The study combined high-throughput TCR immunosequencing, statistical association of individual TCRs with disease status, and machine learning to predict cytomegalovirus infection status. To study patterns of TCR occurrence, a later analysis re-analyzed previously published TCR beta repertoires from under 750 donors and added high-resolution HLA genotyping. In the later analysis, no new phenotypic data were used to find candidate immune exposures; instead, reliance was placed on TCR beta sequences and their occurrence across donors. An earlier analysis of around 640 of the donors used high-throughput TCR beta sequencing to judge whether each TCR beta V gene segment behaved as functional or pseudogenic. Donor age, sex, ethnicity and CMV serostatus were compiled alongside the repertoire data. In a later genetic analysis, genome-wide SNP genotypes for 398 of the 666 donors were used, and that subset was treated as a discovery cohort. All discovery cohort repertoires had been generated using a single sequencing platform. HLA typing included class I and class II loci at four-digit resolution. The number of typed donors differed by locus: about 620-640 for A, B, C, DRB1 and DQB1; 522 for DQA1; around 580 for DPA1; and 450 to 480 for DPB1. About five DR-DQ haplotypes were handled as single units for association and clustering because linkage in the cohort was strong. Across some 400 genotyped donors of the cohort, an average of roughly 230,000 unique TCR beta nucleotide sequences per donor were sequenced, and approximately 17% of those sequences were non-productive.

The library was made by the immunoSEQ multiplex PCR assay. The multiplex PCR relied on a mix of 60 forward primers for TCR Vbeta segments and 13 reverse primers for TCR Jbeta segments. A multiplex PCR assay on genomic DNA amplified the CDR3 region of rearranged TCR beta genes. The amplified TCR beta libraries were sequenced on the Illumina HiSeq System as 87-base-pair reads. Processing in the source paper ran as follows. In a later analysis, 70 million to 95 million unique TCR beta chains were counted across the 650 to 750 repertoires, and around 11 million of these chains were shared by at least two donors. To remove PCR and sequencing errors, raw reads were error-corrected and collapsed into unique sequences using a nearest-neighbor algorithm that merged closely related sequences. V, D and J gene segments were assigned by aligning CDR3 sequences to IMGT reference sequences. For a sequence to be retained, at least a six-nucleotide match to both a V gene segment and a J gene segment was required. Rearrangements were called productive when the CDR3 lacked stop codons and stayed in frame with V and J; all others were non-productive. CDR3 was defined by IMGT convention, running from the second conserved V-encoded cysteine to the conserved J-encoded phenylalanine. The earlier analysis of about 500 of the donors excluded sequences that lacked an unambiguous match to a single V gene segment. An earlier analysis of under 750 of the donors called V segments functional above 56.7% productive rearrangements and segregating when the between-donor standard deviation exceeded 5%. To diagnose cytomegalovirus status from the catalog of TCR beta chain sequences, a statistical classification framework was built. V and J gene assignment, in a later analysis, came from comparing TCR nucleotide sequences with IMGT/GENE-DB human TR gene sequences. In a later analysis, CDR3 sequences and most-parsimonious VDJ recombination scenarios were assigned using the TCRdist pipeline. In a later analysis, each TCR beta chain was defined by its CDR3 amino acid sequence together with its V-gene family, and reads lacking a unique V-gene family were excluded. A later analysis removed roughly 590 highly shared, low-generation-probability nucleotide sequences to deal with suspected cross-contamination and a sequencing artifact. A later analysis calculated a clonal expansion index for each public chain from normalized within-repertoire ranks of inferred template counts. In a later analysis, generation probabilities were computed using a VDJ recombination model fitted to out-of-frame rearrangements, and the results were checked against IGoR. In a later analysis, TCR-TCR, TCR-HLA and TCR-CMV co-occurrence was scored with hypergeometric tests, and a repertoire-size bias correction was applied to TCR pairs. In a later analysis, false discovery rates were estimated by permuting HLA or CMV assignments 20 times. In a later analysis, co-occurring TCRs were grouped with DBSCAN, and TCRdist sequence similarity was added when clustering was performed within HLA-allele-positive subsets. Co-occurrence clustering excluded repertoires with fewer than 30,000 or more than 120,000 public chains, plus five with anomalous nucleotide sharing. TCRdb's version of the immuneACCESS table is confined to in-frame rearrangements and falls short of the full clone set. An unresolved V gene accounts for under half of the shortfall where checked; the remainder is of unknown origin. Clone size and V and J calls were adopted from that table, with D and trimming inferred from the DNA. Counted in this sample were some 130,000 clones; 65% to 80% of them appeared once. Over 3% of the sample is held by the ten biggest clonotypes.

General conclusions and limits of the study: Immune exposure information for the cohort was limited to CMV serostatus. A further reported finding was that TCR beta sequences accurately predicted the HLA-A and HLA-B alleles for most subjects in the first cohort. In vitro tests confirmed that a few of the cytomegalovirus-associated TCR beta chains recognize cytomegalovirus antigens. Roughly 17 rarely observed V segments, including chromosome 9 orphons, were excluded from the earlier analysis of a few hundred of the donors because counts were too low. The study gave a list of more than 150 TCR beta chains associated with cytomegalovirus. Linkage disequilibrium might explain the correlated functional status among segregating V segments, but an unknown experimental factor could not be ruled out. In a later analysis, most CMV-associated TCR beta chains were found to appear HLA-restricted, with HLA associations seemingly driven largely by CMV exposure. Because some donors lacked HLA typing at each locus, the association tests relied only on the typed subset. When HLA alleles, especially DR and DQ, strongly co-occurred, TCR associations were difficult to assign to individual alleles. A later analysis reported that several top co-occurrence clusters appeared linked to parvovirus B19, influenza, CMV and Epstein-Barr virus. Roughly uniform sequencing depth across donors was assumed in presence/absence analyses, although this assumption may not hold. Compared with the roughly 670-donor mean, donors in an Asian-associated ancestry cluster had fewer N-insertions in productive TCRs, according to a later genetic analysis. A cluster of highly shared sequence variants was judged likely to represent a technical artifact of the sequencing pipeline. According to the authors, the approach could potentially be generalized to other disease states and immunological phenotypes. In a later analysis, 16,951 TCR beta sequences were associated with specific HLA alleles at a false discovery rate of 0.05. In both the original and validation cohorts, the classifier was reported to diagnose cytomegalovirus status with high specificity and sensitivity. In a later genetic analysis, a missense DCLRE1C variant was associated with V-gene and J-gene trimming of TCR beta chains, and the association was replicated in an independent cohort. Across donors, most TCR sequences were observed very rarely, whereas some public TCRs were present in many individuals. In an earlier analysis of approximately 590 of the donors, most TCR beta V segments were observed in productive rearrangements about 90% or about 30% of the time, broadly matching IMGT annotations. In a later analysis, HLA-associated TCR beta chains were found to be more clonally expanded and to have lower generation probabilities than equally common non-associated chains. In a later analysis, the rate of TCR association differed among HLA loci, with DRB1 alleles having the most associated TCRs and HLA-C alleles having the fewest. This cohort had only TCR beta chains sequenced, and the lack of alpha or paired-chain data limited which features could be detected.

The cohort was made up of roughly 670 healthy bone marrow donors. At the time of sampling, all cohort members were nominally healthy, though unrecorded immune exposures were likely present. The donor was CMV seronegative and belonged to the group of more than 300 seronegative cohort members. A peripheral blood sample was provided by each donor, and peripheral blood mononuclear cells were used for TCR beta sequencing. The Qiagen DNeasy Blood Extraction Kit was used to extract genomic DNA from the blood cell samples. The sequence was obtained from a man between 35 and 55 years old in good health and CMV-seronegative. Sequenced input: PBMCs.

The DNA sequence is as follows: TGTGCCATCAGTGGCTCGCGGGGGCAAGGGTCTACCCAGTACTTC. This is translated as CAISGSRGQGSTQYF. The chain couples TRBV10-3 to TRBJ2-5; the D gene is perhaps TRBD2, on 7 matching bases. Inclusive of the bounding cysteine and phenylalanine, the CDR3 is 15 residues long. Only CDR3 DNA remains: 45 bases, in frame from the first base. The junction carries 20 bases between V and J, which are trimmed by 4 bases and 8 bases respectively. CDR1 and CDR2, per the germline V gene, are ENHRY and SYGVKD.